Presented here are 11 T cell receptor beta chains from one specimen sequenced in a study of blood T cell repertoires in COVID-19. Generated by immunoSEQ multiplex PCR, the TCRdb table keeps only in-frame clones and is missing some. The sample carries roughly 130,000 clones, about four fifths recorded once. Sequenced: PBMCs or T cells enriched from blood (not recorded which). The receptors shown here come from a woman in her 30s who had recovered from COVID-19.

CDR3: CASSSLRGKGNYEQYF. In DNA, the CDR3 is TGTGCCAGCAGCTCCCTACGGGGTAAGGGAAACTACGAGCAGTACTTC. This sequence joins TRBV7-9 and TRBJ2-7, with D possibly being TRBD2 (5 bases). The germline V gene has CDR1 SEHNR and CDR2 FQNEAQ (reference sequence). CDR3 length: 16 residues. V lost 4 bases to trimming and J lost 3 bases, with 19 bases between them.

The chain joins TRBV12-3 or TRBV12-4 to TRBJ1-5; TRBD1 matches 7 bases. The CDR3 totals 13 residues. J gave up 9 bases and V 5 bases, and 7 bases lay outside the gene matches. The DNA of the CDR3 is TGTGCCAGCAGTCCCCGGGACAGTGCGCCCCAGCATTTT. The encoded protein is CASSPRDSAPQHF.

This clone came up once. The V gene is TRBV10-3, the J gene TRBJ2-7, with 12 nucleotides matching TRBD1. CDR3 size: 13 residues. J lost 3 bases, V lost 8 bases, and 2 bases had no gene match. The germline CDR1 and CDR2 sequences are ENHRY and SYGVKD. Here the CDR3 DNA reads TGTGCCATCGGGACAGGGGGCTTCTACGAGCAGTACTTC. The encoded protein is CAIGTGGFYEQYF.

The rearrangement joins TRBV11-2 to TRBJ1-3; TRBD1 matches 7 bases. This CDR3 contains 15 residues. The germline gives CDR1 SGHAT, CDR2 FQNNGV. V lost 5 bases to trimming and J lost 0 bases; unmatched junction nucleotides: 4. CDR3 sequence reads: CASSRGQTSGNTIYF. CDR3 coding DNA: TGTGCCAGCAGCCGGGGACAGACCTCTGGAAACACCATATATTTT.

The CDR3 here is CASSPRLDGDTIYF. The CDR3 coding sequence is TGTGCCAGCAGCCCCCGACTCGACGGGGACACCATATATTTT. This sequence joins TRBV9 and TRBJ1-3, with D hard to call. The CDR3 runs 14 residues. V shed 4 bases and J shed 8 bases, with 16 bases lying between them. Germline values: CDR1 SGDLS, CDR2 YYNGEE.

The chain uses TRBV5-8 and TRBJ2-1; 7 bases map to TRBD1. Germline-derived CDR1 and CDR2 are SGHTS and YDEGEE. This CDR3 is built from 15 residues. Trimming at V came to 4 bases and at J to 0 bases, leaving 4 bases not matched to a gene. CDR3 loop: CASSPGTDSYNEQFF. The CDR3 DNA follows: TGTGCCAGCAGCCCGGGGACAGACTCCTACAATGAGCAGTTCTTC.

The chain is built from TRBV5-4 and TRBJ2-1; D not certain. V lost 5 bases to trimming and J lost 5 bases, with 8 bases between them. The CDR3 spans 12 residues. From germline, CDR1 is SGHNT and CDR2 YYREEE (reference sequence). CDR3 amino acids: CASRWHDNEQFF. DNA for the CDR3: TGTGCCAGCAGATGGCACGACAATGAGCAGTTCTTC.

The rearrangement joins TRBV4-1 to TRBJ1-1; possible D gene TRBD1, 6 bases. The CDR3 consists of 14 residues. V was trimmed by 1 base and J by 7 bases, leaving 13 bases between them. CDR1 and CDR2 from the germline V gene are MGHRA and YSYEKL. Written as DNA, the CDR3 is TGCGCCAGCAGCCAAGCGGTTTGGACAGATGAAGCTTTCTTT. It specifies CASSQAVWTDEAFF.

The chain uses TRBV29-1 and TRBJ1-1, with TRBD1 as a possible D gene (5 bases). Germline V gene data show CDR1 as SQVTM and CDR2 as ANQGSEA. The length of the CDR3 is 13 residues. The V end lost 3 bases, the J end lost 5 bases, and 13 bases lay between the germline ends. The CDR3 here is CSVDPRGRTEAFF. The DNA for the CDR3 is TGCAGCGTTGACCCAAGGGGAAGGACTGAAGCTTTCTTT.

CDR3: CASSSIPGTGNYGYTF. For the CDR3, the DNA is TGTGCCAGCAGCTCTATACCCGGGACAGGGAACTATGGCTACACCTTC. The rearrangement links TRBV5-5 to TRBJ1-2, with 9 bases that match TRBD1. From germline, CDR1 is SGHKS and CDR2 YYEKEE (reference sequence). V gave up 3 bases and J gave up 2 bases; unmatched junction bases: 8. The CDR3 is 16 residues long.

This clone appeared once. The chain is built from TRBV7-3 and TRBJ1-1, with D uncertain. CDR1 SGHTA and CDR2 FQGTGA come from the germline V gene. V lost 2 bases to trimming and J lost 1 base, with 5 bases between them. CDR3 length equals 13 residues. The CDR3 nucleotides read TGTGCCAGCAGCTTATGGCCGAACACTGAAGCTTTCTTT. It codes for CASSLWPNTEAFF.